The clone carrying this T cell receptor beta chain occurred a few times. With V trimmed by 3 bases and J by 4 bases, 5 bases remained unmatched. The CDR3 length is 14 residues. Germline V CDR1 and CDR2: SGHVS, FQNEAQ. TCRdb's table, derived via immunoSEQ multiplex PCR, lists solely in-frame clones and lacks some. The sample lists about 100,000 clones, 75% to 90% occurring once. Collection occurred without any documented infections or immune events in donors. This record comes from a study of identifying expanded T cells in peripheral blood. The receptor comes from a person between 18 and 69 years old in good health. The sample consisted of blood. V is TRBV7-8 and J is TRBJ1-2; 7 bases fit TRBD1. The CDR3 sequence: CASSLGQRTYGYTF. The DNA of the CDR3 is TGTGCCAGCAGCTTGGGACAGCGCACCTATGGCTACACCTTC. The full variable domain, in which reference TRBV7-8 and TRBJ1-2 provide the parts outside the CDR3, is GAGVSQSPRYKVAKRGQDVALRCDPISGHVSLFWYQQALGQGPEFLTYFQNEAQLDKSGLPSDRFFAERPEGSVSTLKIQRTQQEDSAVYLCASSLGQRTYGYTFGSGTRLTVV.